These 10 T cell receptor beta chains share one sample of origin, sequenced in a study of blood T cell repertoires in COVID-19. Profiled with immunoSEQ multiplex PCR; TCRdb holds only in-frame clones, not every one. The profile shows about 130,000 clones, less than 90% of them singletons. The sequenced sample was peripheral blood. These receptor sequences come from a man older than 75 with active or convalescent COVID-19.

The chain carries TRBV15 and TRBJ2-3; 8 nucleotides line up with TRBD1. The V and J ends lost 3 bases and 2 bases, in that order; junction bases with no gene match: 13. The CDR3 sequence is 18 residues long. Per the germline V gene, CDR1 is LNHNV and CDR2 is YYDKDF (reference sequence). CDR3 sequence (DNA): TGTGCCACCAGCAGTTCAAGGCAGGGGGCGAGAACCACAGATACGCAGTATTTT. Its protein product is CATSSSRQGARTTDTQYF.

The J gene is TRBJ2-2, the V gene TRBV5-1; D possibly corresponds to TRBD2 (5 bases). Germline V gene lookup returns CDR1 SGHRS and CDR2 YFSETQ. Trimming cost V 4 bases and J 4 bases, with 14 bases left between them. This CDR3 region has 15 residues. DNA of the CDR3: TGCGCCAGCAGCCCCCGGCAGGACTCCACCGGGGAGCTGTTTTTT. Protein sequence: CASSPRQDSTGELFF.

The V call is TRBV12-3 or TRBV12-4, the J call TRBJ1-2; the D is unclear. V was trimmed by 3 bases and J by 5 bases, leaving 10 bases between them. This CDR3 region has 13 residues. The CDR3 sequence: CASSFAEKYGYTF. The CDR3 bases are TGTGCCAGCAGTTTCGCCGAGAAGTATGGCTACACCTTC.

The chain has TRBV24-1 and TRBJ1-2; 8 positions match TRBD1. The V gene's germline CDR1 is KGHDR and CDR2 SFDVKD. V dropped 3 bases and J dropped 3; count of bases not matched to a gene: 8. The CDR3 is 16 amino acids. The CDR3, as DNA: TGTGCCACCAGTGATCCGGACAGGGATGAGGACTATGGCTACACCTTC. Translation gives CATSDPDRDEDYGYTF.

The rearrangement uses TRBV29-1 and TRBJ2-7; TRBD1 agrees at 7 bases. This CDR3 is 13 amino acids long. Losses at the gene ends were 4 bases for V and 2 bases for J; bases not matched to a gene: 5. Per the germline V gene, CDR1 is SQVTM and CDR2 is ANQGSEA. The CDR3 nucleotides read TGCAGCGTTGCCCCAGGGGGAACCTACGAGCAGTACTTC. Its translation: CSVAPGGTYEQYF.

CDR3 protein: CASRPGIQGTEAFF. The CDR3 nucleotides read TGTGCCAGCAGACCAGGAATACAGGGAACTGAAGCTTTCTTT. The rearrangement links TRBV28 to TRBJ1-1; perhaps TRBD1 as D (6 bases). The germline V gene has CDR1 MDHEN and CDR2 SYDVKM. V lost 6 bases and J lost 5, with 16 bases in between. The CDR3 extends over 14 amino acids.

This clone was observed once. The chain recombines TRBV9 with TRBJ1-3, with D perhaps TRBD1 (5 bases). Trimming took 2 bases from V and 4 from J, leaving 10 bases between them. The CDR3 covers 14 residues. Germline loops: CDR1 SGDLS, CDR2 YYNGEE. The CDR3 here is CASSVRQQGNTIYF. CDR3 nucleotide sequence: TGTGCCAGCAGCGTTAGACAGCAAGGAAACACCATATATTTT.

In its sample, this clone was seen a few times. Other DNA sequences in this specimen translate into the identical CDR3. The V and J genes are TRBV6-5 and TRBJ1-1; 11 positions match TRBD1. The CDR3 runs 14 residues. The germline CDR1 and CDR2 sequences are MNHEY and SVGAGI. V was clipped by 5 bases and J by 4 bases; unmatched bases: 3. CDR3 residues: CASSPGTGGTEAFF. DNA for the CDR3: TGTGCCAGCAGTCCGGGGACAGGGGGCACTGAAGCTTTCTTT.

This sequence joins TRBV5-1 and TRBJ2-2; 8 bases are a match to TRBD1. The germline V gene encodes CDR1 SGHRS and CDR2 YFSETQ. The CDR3 is 16 residues long. After removal of 4 bases from V and 4 bases from J, the junction contained 9 bases not matched to a gene. In DNA form, the CDR3 reads TGCGCCAGCAGCGCGACGGACAGGGCTGGCACCGGGGAGCTGTTTTTT. Translation gives CASSATDRAGTGELFF.

This rearrangement joins TRBV4-2 to TRBJ1-1, with TRBD1 matching 11 bases. Germline loops: CDR1 LGHNA, CDR2 YNFKEQ. This CDR3 has 16 amino acids. V lost 8 bases to trimming and J lost 3 bases; unmatched junction nucleotides: 11. The CDR3 sequence is CASSGTGGMEHTEAFF. As DNA, the CDR3 is TGTGCCAGCTCCGGGACAGGGGGGATGGAGCACACTGAAGCTTTCTTT.